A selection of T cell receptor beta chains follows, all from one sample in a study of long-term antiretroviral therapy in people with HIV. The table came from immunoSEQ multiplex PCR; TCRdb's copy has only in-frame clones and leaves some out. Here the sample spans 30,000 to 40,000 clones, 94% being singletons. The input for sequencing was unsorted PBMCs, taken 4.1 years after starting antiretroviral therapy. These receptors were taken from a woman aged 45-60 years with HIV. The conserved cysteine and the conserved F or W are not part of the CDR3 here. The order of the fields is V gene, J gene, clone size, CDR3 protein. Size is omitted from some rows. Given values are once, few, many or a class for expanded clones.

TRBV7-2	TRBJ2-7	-	ASSRTQGYEQY
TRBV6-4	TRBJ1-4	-	ASSVGGVNEKLF
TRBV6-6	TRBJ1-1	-	ASSSSSTEAF
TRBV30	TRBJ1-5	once	AWKPGYRGNQPQH
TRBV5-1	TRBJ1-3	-	ASSLAGARSSGNTIY
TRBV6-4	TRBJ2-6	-	ASSEQGDSGANVLT
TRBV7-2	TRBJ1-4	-	ASSQGGAATNEKLF
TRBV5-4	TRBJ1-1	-	ASSLSGGFMNTEAF
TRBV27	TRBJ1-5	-	ASRTGPNQPQH
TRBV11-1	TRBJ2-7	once	ASSPTAAYEQY
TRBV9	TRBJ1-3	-	ASSVSSQGGNTIY
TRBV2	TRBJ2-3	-	ATDTDTQY
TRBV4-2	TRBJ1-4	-	ASSQGPGTNEKLF
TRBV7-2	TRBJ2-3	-	ASSLRSSSTDTQY
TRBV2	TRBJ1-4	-	ASSRYLSGQINEKLF
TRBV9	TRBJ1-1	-	ASSAGGSGKNTEAF
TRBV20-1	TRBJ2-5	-	SAGGRETQY
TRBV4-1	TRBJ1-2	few	ASSTPTGTGYT
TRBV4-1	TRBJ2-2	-	ASSQGYRASNTGELF
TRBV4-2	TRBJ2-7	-	ASSQGTSGGVYEQY
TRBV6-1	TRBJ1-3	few	ASSSNRGTGNTIY
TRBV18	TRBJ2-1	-	ASSPPNLGAETPYNEQF
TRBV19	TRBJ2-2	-	ASSIPRRTSVSGELF
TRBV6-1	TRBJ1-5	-	ASSEQRGDQPQH
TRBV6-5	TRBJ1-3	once	ASSVTKGNTIY
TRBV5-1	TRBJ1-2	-	ASSIGTATNYGYT
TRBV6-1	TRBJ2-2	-	ASINSNTGELF
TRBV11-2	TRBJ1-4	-	ASSRYRGNEKLF
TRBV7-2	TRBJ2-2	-	ASSFKSATGELF
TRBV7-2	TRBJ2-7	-	ASSTNTVYEQY
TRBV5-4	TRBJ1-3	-	ALARGANGNTIY
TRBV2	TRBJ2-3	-	ASSEGTSGGASDTQY
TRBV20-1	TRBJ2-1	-	SARPNNEQF
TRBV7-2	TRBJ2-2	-	ASGQRGAGTGELF
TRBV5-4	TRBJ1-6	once	ASKPPISPLH
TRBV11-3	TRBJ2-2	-	ASSLGQGARTGELF
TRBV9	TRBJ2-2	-	ASSSGQSTGELF
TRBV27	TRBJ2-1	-	ASRATSSYNEQF
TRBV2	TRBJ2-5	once	ASRVTEAPLGTQY
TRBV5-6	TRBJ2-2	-	ASSLGGTNTGELF
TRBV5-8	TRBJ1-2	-	ASSFWKSGYT
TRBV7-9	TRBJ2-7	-	ASSSPGQGSWEQY
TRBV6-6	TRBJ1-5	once	ASSQGQKNQPQH
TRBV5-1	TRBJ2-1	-	ASSLYQSYNEQF
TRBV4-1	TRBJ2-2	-	ASSQDGFIVGQYTGELF
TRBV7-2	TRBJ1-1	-	ASSLGGGLGTEAF
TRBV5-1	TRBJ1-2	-	ASRSDLGPNGYT
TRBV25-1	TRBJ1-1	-	ASSESTEVEAF
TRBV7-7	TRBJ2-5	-	ASSLVSPQY
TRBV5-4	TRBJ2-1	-	ASSLDYGSNEQF
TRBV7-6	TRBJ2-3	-	ASSLALPTFVTDTQY
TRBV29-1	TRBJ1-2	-	SVDQDRTSYGYT
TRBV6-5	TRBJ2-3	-	ASSYGPDPPQDTQY
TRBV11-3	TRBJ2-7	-	ASSLDGEYEQY
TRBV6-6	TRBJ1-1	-	ASSYFSEGKEAF
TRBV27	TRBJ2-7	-	ASRRNPDRGSDEQY
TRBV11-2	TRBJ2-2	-	ASSTERGGYTGELF
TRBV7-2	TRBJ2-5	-	ASSPGGWVQY
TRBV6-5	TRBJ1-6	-	ASSYGVASPLH
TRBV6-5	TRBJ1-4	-	ASSSLDSATNEKLF